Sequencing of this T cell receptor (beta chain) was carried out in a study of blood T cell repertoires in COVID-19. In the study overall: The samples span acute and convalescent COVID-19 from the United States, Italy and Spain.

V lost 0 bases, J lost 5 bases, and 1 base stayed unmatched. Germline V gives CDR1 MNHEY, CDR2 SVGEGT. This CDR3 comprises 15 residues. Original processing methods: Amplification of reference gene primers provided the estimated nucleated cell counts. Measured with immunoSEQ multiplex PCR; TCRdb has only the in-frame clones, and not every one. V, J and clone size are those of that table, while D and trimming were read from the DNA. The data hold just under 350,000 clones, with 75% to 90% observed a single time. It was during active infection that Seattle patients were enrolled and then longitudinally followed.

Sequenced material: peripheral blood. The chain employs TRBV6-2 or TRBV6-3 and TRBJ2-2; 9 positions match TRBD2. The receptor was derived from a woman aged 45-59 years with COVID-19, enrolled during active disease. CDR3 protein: CASSYSLAGTGELFF. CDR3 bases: TGTGCCAGCAGTTACTCGCTAGCGGGAACCGGGGAGCTGTTTTTT.